The TCR beta chain described here comes from a study of blood T cell repertoires in COVID-19 (dated by TCRdb to the early 2020s). General notes on the study: Samples covering the acute and convalescent phases of COVID-19 were provided by collaborators in the United States, Italy and Spain. Where HLA class I and class II types were available, the types were taken from metadata supplied by the sample provider, not from assay-based typing. The samples were drawn from two sources: the first 160 participants of the ongoing ImmuneRACE study, and about 1,300 subjects contributed by 6 global collaborators. The sample metadata nearly always contained a de-identified subject ID, COVID-19 status, age in years and sex. The repertoires were released in a freely available public database intended as a resource for research on the immune response to SARS-CoV-2. The dataset comprised deeply sampled blood TCRbeta repertoires from subjects exposed to, actively infected with, or recovered from COVID-19. The material from the prospective study consisted of cDNA or gDNA derived from T cells, B-cell-depleted T cells, or PBMCs.

The CDR3 numbers 14 residues from cysteine through phenylalanine. Only CDR3 DNA remains: 42 bases, in frame from the first base. Deletion took 3 bases off V and 4 bases off J, with a span of 12 bases between the germline ends. Sequences LGHDT (CDR1) and YNNKEL (CDR2) are obtained from the germline V gene (reference sequence). The collaborating institutions used their own protocols to collect whole blood in K2EDTA tubes. For TCRbeta analysis, collaborators shipped samples as frozen whole blood, isolated PBMCs, or DNA extracted from either of those sample types. General conclusions and limits of the study: The amount of clinical and demographic metadata varied by source and participant and was provided uncurated.

Concerning this clone itself: It lacks a known antigen. No quality values exist for individual bases; no much larger clone is one base distant.

TCRbeta CDR3 regions were amplified from genomic DNA using the immunoSEQ Assay, a bias-controlled multiplex PCR. Per the original workflow: Nucleated cell counts per sample were estimated from amplification of reference gene primers within the assay. To quantify the absolute abundance of each unique TCRbeta CDR3 rearrangement, sequence reads were collapsed and filtered. For each sample, productive Simpson clonality was calculated as the square root of Simpson's diversity index over productive rearrangements. TCRdb took over this immuneACCESS table, retaining in-frame rearrangements with V and J assigned. Such tables are incomplete; in checked studies, under half of the missing clones stem from an unresolved V gene, and the remainder is unexplained. The D gene and trimming were derived from the DNA, and the V and J assignments and clone size from that table. The sample data list roughly 110,000 clones, and 70% to 75% of these were observed just once. More than 0.8% of the sample goes to the ten largest clones.

The rearrangement combines TRBV3-1 (or the pseudogene TRBV3-2) with TRBJ1-1; matching of 5 bases hints at TRBD1 as the D gene. Sequenced input: peripheral blood. This TCR was sampled from a human donor with acute or convalescent COVID-19. The donor label of this sample is uncertain. The CDR3 region: CASSHPQGGTEAFF. The DNA is TGTGCCAGCAGCCATCCCCAGGGAGGCACTGAAGCTTTCTTT.